The clone carrying this T cell receptor (beta chain) was detected only a few times. This specimen comes from a study of blood T cell repertoires in COVID-19. Study-level background: Material from acute and convalescent COVID-19 was sourced from the United States, Italy and Spain. T cells, B-cell-depleted T cells, or PBMCs provided the cDNA or gDNA that served as material.

Germline trimming cut 4 bases from V and 10 bases from J; bases unmatched to any gene: 5. The CDR3 length is 14 residues. CDR1 and CDR2 from the germline V gene are SGHRS and YFSETQ. Per the original data handling: From reference gene primer amplification, estimates of nucleated cell counts were derived. Method: immunoSEQ multiplex PCR; TCRdb's copy keeps in-frame clones and lacks some. V, J and clone size were drawn from that table, and D and trimming were deduced from the DNA. The data contain 60,000 or so clones, 70% to 90% of them seen just once; the ten biggest clones take up about 16%. Input material: peripheral blood. This clonotype originated in an elderly man with acute or convalescent COVID-19. The chain employs TRBV5-1 and TRBJ1-6; 10 positions agree with TRBD1. Here the CDR3 DNA reads TGCGCCAGCAGCCCTGGGACAGGGGACTCACCCCTCCACTTT. Amino acid sequence: CASSPGTGDSPLHF.